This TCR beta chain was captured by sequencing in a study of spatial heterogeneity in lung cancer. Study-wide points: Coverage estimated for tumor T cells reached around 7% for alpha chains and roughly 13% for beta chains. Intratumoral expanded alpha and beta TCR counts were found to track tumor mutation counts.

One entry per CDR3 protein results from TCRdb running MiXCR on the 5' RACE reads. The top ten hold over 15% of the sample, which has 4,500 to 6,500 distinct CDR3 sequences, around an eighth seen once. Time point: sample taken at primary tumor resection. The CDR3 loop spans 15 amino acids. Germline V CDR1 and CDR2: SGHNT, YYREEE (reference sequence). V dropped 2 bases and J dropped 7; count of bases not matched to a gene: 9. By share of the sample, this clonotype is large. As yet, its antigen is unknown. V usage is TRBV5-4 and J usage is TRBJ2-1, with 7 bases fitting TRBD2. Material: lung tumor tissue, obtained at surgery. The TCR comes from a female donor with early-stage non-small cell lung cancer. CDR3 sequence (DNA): TGTGCCAGCAGCTTCCCGCGCGGGAGAATGAATGAGCAGTTCTTC. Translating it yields CASSFPRGRMNEQFF.